The next 26 T cell receptor beta chains were all read from a single sample in a study of sequential checkpoint blockade in melanoma. Sequencing was performed with immunoSEQ multiplex PCR; in TCRdb, only in-frame clones are kept and a portion is missing. The sample lists approximately 21,000 clones; almost 85% were seen once. Sample treatment: randomized to nivolumab then ipilimumab (arm A) or the reverse (arm B). Source: CD8+ T cells sorted from blood (inferred from file names), taken from a patient given nivolumab and ipilimumab in sequence. All receptors derive from a human donor with melanoma.

The chain joins TRBV7-8 to TRBJ1-1, with TRBD1 matching 8 bases. This CDR3 is 14 amino acids long. In germline, CDR1 is SGHVS, CDR2 FQNEAQ. The J segment lost 10 bases and the V segment lost 5 bases, leaving 12 bases of the junction unmatched. CDR3 nucleotides: TGTGCCAGCAGCCCCGGGACAGGTAGTTTGGCAGCTTTCTTT. Its translation is CASSPGTGSLAAFF.

J is TRBJ2-5 and V is TRBV5-1, with 7 bases lining up with TRBD2. The CDR3 totals 15 residues. The germline gives CDR1 SGHRS, CDR2 YFSETQ. V was pared by 3 bases and J by 9 bases, with 14 bases of the junction left unmatched. The CDR3 DNA is TGCGCCAGCAGCTCCCAGGGAGGGCCATATTTGGCCCAGTACTTC. Translation gives CASSSQGGPYLAQYF.

V gene TRBV5-4 combines with J gene TRBJ2-7, with 8 bases fitting TRBD1. Per germline, CDR1 SGHNT and CDR2 YYREEE (reference sequence). The CDR3 is made up of 13 amino acids. Trimming cost V 4 bases and J 3 bases; bases outside gene matches: 3. CDR3 bases: TGTGCCAGCAGCGGAGGACAGGGCTACGAGCAGTACTTC. Encoded protein: CASSGGQGYEQYF.

This clone appeared a few times. The rearrangement joins TRBV2 to TRBJ2-7, with D possibly matching TRBD1 (6 bases). CDR3 length: 14 residues. V lost 7 bases to trimming and J lost 2 bases, with 15 bases between them. The germline V gene has CDR1 SNHLY and CDR2 FYNNEI. The CDR3 bases are TGTGCCAGCACAGAACAGGGAAGGACCTACGAGCAGTACTTC. Amino acid sequence: CASTEQGRTYEQYF.

The chain combines TRBV29-1 with TRBJ1-1; possible D gene TRBD1, 5 bases. The length of the CDR3 is 11 residues. CDR1 and CDR2 (germline): SQVTM, ANQGSEA. V was shortened by 4 bases and J by 5 bases, with 8 bases between the two germline ends. The CDR3 DNA follows: TGCAGCGTTGCCCGGGGGACTGAAGCTTTCTTT. Encoded protein: CSVARGTEAFF.

This clone was seen a handful of times. The rearrangement links TRBV10-3 to TRBJ1-2; no clear D. V gave up 1 base and J gave up 6 bases, with 3 bases separating them. Germline V gene sequence: CDR1 ENHRY, CDR2 SYGVKD. This CDR3 spans 11 amino acids. This CDR3 reads CAISEFDGYTF. CDR3 DNA: TGTGCCATCAGTGAGTTCGATGGCTACACCTTC.

The rearrangement uses TRBV7-2 and TRBJ1-2; TRBD1 matches 7 bases. Germline V CDR1 and CDR2: SGHTA, FQGNSA. The V and J ends lost 5 bases and 7 bases, in that order; junction bases with no gene match: 16. The CDR3 runs to 16 residues. The DNA of the CDR3 is TGTGCCAGCAGCCGAGGGCCATTAGACAGGGCCTTTGGCTACACCTTC. Its translation is CASSRGPLDRAFGYTF. The full variable domain, rest sourced from reference TRBV7-2 and TRBJ1-2, is GAGVSQSPSNKVTEKGKDVELRCDPISGHTALYWYRQSLGQGLEFLIYFQGNSAPDKSGLPSDRFSAERTGGSVSTLTIQRTQQEDSAVYLCASSRGPLDRAFGYTFGSGTRLTVV.

The chain recombines TRBV5-6 with TRBJ1-2, with unresolved D. CDR3 size: 12 residues. Trimming shortened V by 1 base and J by 8 bases, and 9 bases separated the two germline ends. The germline V gene has CDR1 SGHDT and CDR2 YYEEEE. CDR3 sequence (DNA): TGTGCCAGCAGCTTGTGGGCGCTCGGCTACACCTTC. This encodes CASSLWALGYTF.

The chain couples TRBV4-1 to TRBJ1-2, with 9 bases aligning to TRBD1. The V and J ends lost 1 base and 8 bases, in that order; junction bases with no gene match: 5. Per germline, CDR1 MGHRA and CDR2 YSYEKL. This CDR3 contains 14 residues. CDR3 amino acids: CASSQGDRVGGYTF. The CDR3 region has the DNA TGCGCCAGCAGCCAAGGGGACAGGGTAGGCGGCTACACCTTC.

The V call is TRBV27, the J call TRBJ1-2; a weak D match, TRBD1 (5 bases). CDR3 size: 14 residues. The germline gives CDR1 MNHEY, CDR2 SMNVEV (reference sequence). The V and J ends lost 5 bases and 4 bases respectively, with 14 bases between them. The CDR3 DNA reads TGTGCCAGCAGTGATACCCAGGGCTCCTATGGCTACACCTTC. It codes for CASSDTQGSYGYTF.

The chain couples TRBV19 to TRBJ2-7, with D maybe TRBD2 (6 bases). The CDR3 consists of 14 residues. From germline, CDR1 is LNHDA and CDR2 SQIVND (reference sequence). Trimming took off 3 bases at V and 2 bases at J, with 11 bases between the two ends. CDR3 nucleotide sequence: TGTGCCAGTAGTATTAGACTAGTGCCCTACGAGCAGTACTTC. Translated: CASSIRLVPYEQYF.

This chain joins TRBV11-3 and TRBJ1-2; D unresolved. CDR1 is SGHNT and CDR2 is YENEEA in the germline V gene. This CDR3 is 13 amino acids long. Trimming left V 4 bases short and J 0 bases short, with 6 bases between. The chain's CDR3 is CASSSFTNYGYTF. CDR3 in DNA: TGTGCCAGCAGCTCCTTTACTAACTATGGCTACACCTTC.

V and J are TRBV7-8 and TRBJ1-2; 8 bases are shared with TRBD1. V was pared by 6 bases and J by 8 bases, with 8 bases of the junction left unmatched. This CDR3 is built from 13 residues. CDR1 SGHVS and CDR2 FQNEAQ come from the germline V gene. This CDR3 reads CASRPDRGIGYTF. The DNA for the CDR3 is TGTGCCAGCAGACCCGACAGGGGTATAGGCTACACCTTC.

The chain links TRBV19 to TRBJ1-5; D is perhaps TRBD1 (6 bases). This CDR3 has 13 residues. The germline CDR1 and CDR2 sequences are LNHDA and SQIVND (reference sequence). Between the trimmed V and J ends, which lost 7 bases and 0 bases, there was a span of 7 bases. The CDR3 sequence: CASTRGSNQPQHF. Here the CDR3 DNA reads TGTGCCAGTACCAGGGGTAGCAATCAGCCCCAGCATTTT.

In regard to this clone: The junction does not match germline at one end; this may be a read error. The CDR3 is CASGTARSLPF. DNA for the CDR3: TGTGCTAGCGGTACGGCCAGGTCCCTTCCCTTC. The rearrangement uses TRBV28 and TRBJ2-7; tentative D call: TRBD2 (6 bases). Germline lookup yields CDR1 MDHEN and CDR2 SYDVKM. This CDR3 region has 11 residues.

The CDR3 DNA reads TGCGCCAGCAGAAGCGAGGCGGGAGGGCTATACGAGCAGTACTTC. It yields the protein CASRSEAGGLYEQYF. The chain employs TRBV5-1 and TRBJ2-7; 9 bases align to TRBD2. The CDR3 has 15 residues. The junction had 10 bases not matched to a gene; V was cut back by 5 bases and J by 4 bases. CDR1 is SGHRS and CDR2 is YFSETQ in the germline V gene.

The genes are TRBV4-1 and TRBJ2-6; 7 bases line up with TRBD1. J was trimmed by 0 bases and V by 4 bases; bases with no gene match: 6. The germline gives CDR1 MGHRA, CDR2 YSYEKL. This CDR3 has 17 residues. This CDR3 is CASSLGQEVSGANVLTF. The CDR3 DNA reads as TGCGCCAGCAGCCTAGGACAGGAGGTCTCTGGGGCCAACGTCCTGACTTTC.

The V gene is TRBV7-2, the J gene TRBJ1-5; D perhaps matches TRBD1 (5 bases). Germline V gene data show CDR1 as SGHTA and CDR2 as FQGNSA. Between the trimmed V and J ends, which lost 3 bases and 3 bases, there was a span of 12 bases. This CDR3 contains 15 residues. Here the CDR3 reads CASSFSTQVNQPQHF. CDR3 nucleotides: TGTGCCAGCAGCTTTAGTACACAGGTCAATCAGCCCCAGCATTTT. Drawing the rest from reference TRBV7-2 and TRBJ1-5, the complete variable domain is GAGVSQSPSNKVTEKGKDVELRCDPISGHTALYWYRQSLGQGLEFLIYFQGNSAPDKSGLPSDRFSAERTGGSVSTLTIQRTQQEDSAVYLCASSFSTQVNQPQHFGDGTRLSIL.

The gene calls are TRBV28 and TRBJ1-5; no definite D call. V shed 3 bases and J shed 6 bases, with 9 bases lying between them. This CDR3 spans 13 amino acids. Germline assignment: CDR1 MDHEN and CDR2 SYDVKM. DNA of the CDR3: TGTGCCAGCAGTTTGGTGGGCTCTCAGCCCCAGCATTTT. Amino acid sequence: CASSLVGSQPQHF. The full variable domain, completed using reference TRBV28 and TRBJ1-5, is DVKVTQSSRYLVKRTGEKVFLECVQDMDHENMFWYRQDPGLGLRLIYFSYDVKMKEKGDIPEGYSVSREKKERFSLILESASTNQTSMYLCASSLVGSQPQHFGDGTRLSIL.

This clone was observed a few times. The rearrangement joins TRBV29-1 to TRBJ2-7; 9 bases line up with TRBD2. This CDR3 contains 13 residues. Germline trimming cut 6 bases from V and 6 bases from J; bases unmatched to any gene: 9. Germline CDR1 is SQVTM and CDR2 is ANQGSEA. The CDR3 sequence is CSVLVAGASEQYF. The CDR3, as DNA: TGCAGCGTCCTAGTAGCGGGAGCATCCGAGCAGTACTTC.

This chain connects TRBV7-8 to TRBJ1-4, with D tentatively TRBD1 (5 bases). This CDR3 contains 15 residues. Germline V CDR1 and CDR2: SGHVS, FQNEAQ. V lost 5 bases and J 0 bases, leaving 10 bases between the germline ends. CDR3: CASSPAGPTNEKLFF. The CDR3 bases are TGTGCCAGCAGCCCAGCAGGGCCAACTAATGAAAAACTGTTTTTT.

The rearrangement uses TRBV7-3 and TRBJ2-1; D is perhaps TRBD2 (6 bases). V lost 2 bases and J lost 4, with 12 bases in between. The CDR3 consists of 15 residues. Germline values: CDR1 SGHTA, CDR2 FQGTGA. The CDR3 DNA follows: TGTGCCAGCAGCTTATCCACGGGAGAATACAATGAGCAGTTCTTC. Translating it yields CASSLSTGEYNEQFF.

The chain joins TRBV4-3 to TRBJ2-1; 12 bases line up with TRBD2. The ends lost 6 bases at V and 0 bases at J; junction bases unmatched: 6. Germline CDR1 and CDR2: LGHNA and YSLEER. CDR3 size: 17 residues. In DNA form, the CDR3 reads TGCGCCAGCAGTAAACTAGCGGGAGGACCCTCCTACAATGAGCAGTTCTTC. Protein sequence: CASSKLAGGPSYNEQFF.

The chain links TRBV27 to TRBJ2-5, with no clear D. The germline gives CDR1 MNHEY, CDR2 SMNVEV (reference sequence). The germline V and J ends were trimmed by 3 bases and 4 bases, with 15 bases remaining between them. This CDR3 is built from 15 residues. The CDR3 loop reads CASSFSAYLGETQYF. The CDR3 coding sequence is TGTGCCAGCAGTTTTTCAGCGTACTTGGGAGAGACCCAGTACTTC.

This clone has a single count. The genes are TRBV6-6 and TRBJ2-7; D call uncertain. The CDR3 covers 14 residues. Trimming shortened V by 8 bases and J by 1 base, and 15 bases separated the two germline ends. Germline-derived CDR1 and CDR2 are MNHNY and SVGAGI (reference sequence). The CDR3 DNA reads TGTGCCAGCCGCTTTATTGGAGAATCCTACGAGCAGTACTTC. Amino acids: CASRFIGESYEQYF.

The chain joins TRBV7-2 to TRBJ1-1; possibly TRBD1 for D (5 bases). Trimming shortened V by 5 bases and J by 8 bases, and 15 bases separated the two germline ends. The CDR3 length is 13 residues. The germline V gene encodes CDR1 SGHTA and CDR2 FQGNSA. In DNA form, the CDR3 reads TGTGCCAGCAGCCCGGCGGCGACAGCCGAAGCTTTCTTT. Its protein product is CASSPAATAEAFF.